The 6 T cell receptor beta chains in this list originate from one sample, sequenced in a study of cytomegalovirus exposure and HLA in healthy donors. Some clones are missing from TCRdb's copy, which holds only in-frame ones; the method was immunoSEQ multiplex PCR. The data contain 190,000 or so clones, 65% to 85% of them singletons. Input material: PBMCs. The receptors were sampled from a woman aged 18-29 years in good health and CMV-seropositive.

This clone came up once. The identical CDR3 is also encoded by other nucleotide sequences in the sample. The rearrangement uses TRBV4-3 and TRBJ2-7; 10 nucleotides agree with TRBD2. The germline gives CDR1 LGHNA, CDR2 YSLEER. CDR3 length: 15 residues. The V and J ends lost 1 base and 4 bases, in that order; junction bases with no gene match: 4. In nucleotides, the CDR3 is TGCGCCAGCAGCCAAGTGAGCGGGGGGGCTTACGAGCAGTACTTC. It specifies CASSQVSGGAYEQYF.

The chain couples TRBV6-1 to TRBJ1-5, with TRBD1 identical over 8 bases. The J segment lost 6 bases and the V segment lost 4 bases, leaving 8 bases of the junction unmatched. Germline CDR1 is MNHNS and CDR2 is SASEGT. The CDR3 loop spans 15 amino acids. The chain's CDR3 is CASSVGQGRTQPQHF. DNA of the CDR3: TGTGCCAGCAGTGTCGGACAGGGTAGGACTCAGCCCCAGCATTTT.

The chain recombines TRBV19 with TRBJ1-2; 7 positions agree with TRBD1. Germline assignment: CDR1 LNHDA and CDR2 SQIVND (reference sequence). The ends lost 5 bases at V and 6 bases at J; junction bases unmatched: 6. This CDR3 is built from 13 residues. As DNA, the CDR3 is TGTGCCAGTAGTCCATTGACAGGGAATGGCTACACCTTC. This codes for CASSPLTGNGYTF.

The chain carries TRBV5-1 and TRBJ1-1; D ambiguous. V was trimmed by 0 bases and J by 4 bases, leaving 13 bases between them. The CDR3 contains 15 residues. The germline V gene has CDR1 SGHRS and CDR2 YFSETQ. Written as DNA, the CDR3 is TGCGCCAGCAGCTTGGGGGTCCAGGTCCCCACTGAAGCTTTCTTT. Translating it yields CASSLGVQVPTEAFF.

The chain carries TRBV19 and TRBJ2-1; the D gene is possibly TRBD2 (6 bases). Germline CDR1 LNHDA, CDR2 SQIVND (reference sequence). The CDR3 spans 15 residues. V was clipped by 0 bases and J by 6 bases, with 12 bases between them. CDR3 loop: CASSIERGFVNEQFF. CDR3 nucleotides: TGTGCCAGTAGTATAGAGCGGGGCTTTGTCAATGAGCAGTTCTTC.

The CDR3, as DNA: TGCGCCAGCAGCCAAGTCAGGACTGAGAACGGCTACACCTTC. Its protein is CASSQVRTENGYTF. The chain combines TRBV4-1 with TRBJ1-2; unclear D gene. V was shortened by 1 base and J by 8 bases, with 14 bases between the two germline ends. Germline CDR1 and CDR2: MGHRA and YSYEKL. This CDR3 is built from 14 residues.